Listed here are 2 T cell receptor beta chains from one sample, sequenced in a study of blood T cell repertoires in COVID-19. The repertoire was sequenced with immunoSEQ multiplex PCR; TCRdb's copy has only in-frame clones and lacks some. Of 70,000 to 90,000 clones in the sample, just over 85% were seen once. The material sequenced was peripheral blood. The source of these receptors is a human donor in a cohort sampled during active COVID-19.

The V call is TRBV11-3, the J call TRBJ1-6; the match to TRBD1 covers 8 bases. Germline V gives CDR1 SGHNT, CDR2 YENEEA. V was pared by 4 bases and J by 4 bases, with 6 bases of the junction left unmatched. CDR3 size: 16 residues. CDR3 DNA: TGTGCCAGCAGCTCCCGGACAGGGCCTTATAATTCACCCCTCCACTTT. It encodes CASSSRTGPYNSPLHF.

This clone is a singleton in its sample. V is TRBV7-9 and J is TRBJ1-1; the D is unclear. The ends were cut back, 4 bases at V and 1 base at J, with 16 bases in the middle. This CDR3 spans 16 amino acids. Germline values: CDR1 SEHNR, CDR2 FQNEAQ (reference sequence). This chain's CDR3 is CASSSLGPSSNTEAFF. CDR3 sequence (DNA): TGTGCCAGCAGCTCCCTGGGCCCATCATCGAACACTGAAGCTTTCTTT.